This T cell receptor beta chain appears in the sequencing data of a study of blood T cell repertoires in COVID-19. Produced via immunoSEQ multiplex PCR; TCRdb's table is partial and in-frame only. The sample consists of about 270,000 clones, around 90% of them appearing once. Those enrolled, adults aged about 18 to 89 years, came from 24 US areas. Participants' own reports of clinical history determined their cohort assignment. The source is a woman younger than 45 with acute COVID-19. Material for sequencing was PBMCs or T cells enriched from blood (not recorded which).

The CDR3: CASSRSGANVLTF. CDR3 nucleotides: TGTGCCAGCAGCCGCTCTGGGGCCAACGTCCTGACTTTC. The J gene is TRBJ2-6, the V gene TRBV5-4; D remains unclear. Trimming stripped 4 bases from V and 0 bases from J, with 2 bases between. Looked up from germline, CDR1 is SGHNT and CDR2 is YYREEE (reference sequence). CDR3 length: 13 residues.